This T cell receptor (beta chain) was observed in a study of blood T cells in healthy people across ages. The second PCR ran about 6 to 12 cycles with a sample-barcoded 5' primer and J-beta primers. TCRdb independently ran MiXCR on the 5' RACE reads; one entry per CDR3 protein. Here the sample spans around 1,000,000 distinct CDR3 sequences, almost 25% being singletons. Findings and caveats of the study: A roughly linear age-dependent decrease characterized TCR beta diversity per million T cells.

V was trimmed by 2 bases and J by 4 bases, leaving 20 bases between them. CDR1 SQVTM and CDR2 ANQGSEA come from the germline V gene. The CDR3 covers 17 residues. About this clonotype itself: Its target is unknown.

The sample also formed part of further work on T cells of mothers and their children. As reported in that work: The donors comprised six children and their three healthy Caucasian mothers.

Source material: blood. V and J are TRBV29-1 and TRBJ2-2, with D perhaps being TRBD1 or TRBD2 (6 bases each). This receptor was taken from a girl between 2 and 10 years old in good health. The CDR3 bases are TGCAGCGTTGAAAGGGACGGGGGAGCGACAGGCACCGGGGAGCTGTTTTTT. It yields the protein CSVERDGGATGTGELFF.